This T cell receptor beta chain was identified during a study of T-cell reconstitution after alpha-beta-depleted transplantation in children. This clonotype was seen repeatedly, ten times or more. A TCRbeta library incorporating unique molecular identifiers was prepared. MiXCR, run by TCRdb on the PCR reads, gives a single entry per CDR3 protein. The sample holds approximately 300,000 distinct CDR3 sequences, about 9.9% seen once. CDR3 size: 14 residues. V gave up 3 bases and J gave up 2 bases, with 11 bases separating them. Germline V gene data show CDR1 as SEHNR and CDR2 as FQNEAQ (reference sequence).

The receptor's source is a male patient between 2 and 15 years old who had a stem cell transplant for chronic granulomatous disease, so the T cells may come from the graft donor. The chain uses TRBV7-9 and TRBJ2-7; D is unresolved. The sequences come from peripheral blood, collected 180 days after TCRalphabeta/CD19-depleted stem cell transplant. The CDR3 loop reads CASSLVGSPYEQYF. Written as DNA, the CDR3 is TGTGCCAGCAGCTTGGTCGGCAGCCCCTACGAGCAGTACTTC.